This T cell receptor (beta chain) originates from a study of blood T cell repertoires in COVID-19. Study overall: Sources were T cells, B-cell-depleted T cells, or PBMCs; the material itself was cDNA or gDNA.

The CDR3 totals 17 residues. Trimming cost V 4 bases and J 8 bases; bases outside gene matches: 17. Germline CDR1 reads SGHDT; CDR2 reads YYEEEE. Sequencing used immunoSEQ multiplex PCR; TCRdb keeps in-frame clones, though not all of them. Of around 300,000 clones in the sample, approximately 91% were seen once. This clonotype was obtained from a woman in her thirties or forties who had recovered from COVID-19. The sequencing input was peripheral blood. The V gene is TRBV5-6, the J gene TRBJ2-1; TRBD2 matches 8 bases. This CDR3 reads CASSRRSLAGPSHEQFF. As DNA, the CDR3 is TGTGCCAGCAGCAGACGCAGCCTAGCGGGCCCATCCCATGAGCAGTTCTTC.